The clone carrying this T cell receptor beta chain was detected a few times. Individual cDNA molecules received unique molecular identifiers in the library. TCRdb called the RACE reads again in MiXCR, with one record for every CDR3 protein. This repertoire shows more than 250,000 distinct CDR3 sequences, 8.6% found once; its top ten account for over 2%. Germline values: CDR1 LGHDT, CDR2 YNNKEL (reference sequence). The CDR3 totals 22 residues. J gave up 0 bases and V 8 bases, and 28 bases lay outside the gene matches. The sample is drawn from a study of human T cells and chemical hapten exposure. The time point here: pre-sensitization, week 0. The sample's treatment: therapeutic diphenylcyclopropenone sensitization with weekly scalp DPC. Participating donors were patients with alopecia, aged 18 to 70 years, considered appropriate candidates for DPC.

This sequence was found in a woman in her 40s with alopecia areata. Some clones in this sample may be carry-over from other donors' samples. V gene TRBV3-1 combines with J gene TRBJ2-3, with 8 bases aligning to TRBD2. Sequencing used whole blood, obtained in connection with sensitization to the hapten diphenylcyclopropenone (DPC). CDR3 in DNA: TGTGCCAGCCTCAAGGGCCCATCGTCAGCGGGAGCCCGCACGTCGAGCACAGATACGCAGTATTTT. Translating gives CASLKGPSSAGARTSSTDTQYF.